This T cell receptor (beta chain) was recovered during a study of blood T cell repertoires in COVID-19. TCRdb's copy holds only in-frame clones and misses some; the assay was immunoSEQ multiplex PCR. The sample records some 140,000 clones, approximately 83% being singletons. The V and J ends lost 5 bases and 7 bases respectively, with 15 bases between them. The CDR3 is made up of 15 amino acids. Germline values: CDR1 LNHDA, CDR2 SQIVND (reference sequence). The sequencing input was peripheral blood. The gene calls are TRBV19 and TRBJ1-6; D not certain. The TCR originated in a woman aged 55-70 years with COVID-19, enrolled during active disease. The chain's CDR3 is CASSPASELNSPLHF. CDR3 in DNA: TGTGCCAGTAGTCCGGCGTCAGAACTAAATTCACCCCTCCACTTT.